This T cell receptor (beta chain) was observed in a study of vaccination and CD4 T cells after COVID-19. The CDR3 covers 15 residues. Germline V lookup: CDR1 DFQATT, CDR2 SNEGSKA (reference sequence). V was trimmed by 3 bases and J by 6 bases, leaving 15 bases between them. This clonotype was recorded a few times. As yet, its antigen is unknown. Treatment in this sample: 10-day PBMC culture with coronavirus spike peptide pools or control peptides (ViraFEST assay). ViraFEST used peptide pools to expand antigen-specific T cells and subsequently sequenced their TCRs. Every well contained around 2 million PBMCs, which were grown with about 10 IU/ml IL-2 and about 10 ug/ml peptide pools. Cultured CD4+ T cells had their DNA profiled by the Oncomine TCR Beta short-read assay. The authors extracted genomic DNA from cultured CD4+ T cells. One entry per CDR3 protein results from TCRdb running MiXCR on the PCR reads. Among roughly 12,000 distinct CDR3 sequences listed, 45% to 55% were seen once.

Study-wide findings and caveats: For convalescent patients, 304 of the 307 vaccine-specific clones analyzed were classified as spike mono-reactive.

The sequence came from a human donor who had recovered from COVID-19. The chain uses TRBV20-1 and TRBJ1-6, with a weak D call TRBD1 (5 bases). The material sequenced was CD4+ T cells from blood, cultured in vitro. The CDR3 bases are TGCAGTGCTAGTGCCCCCGCAGGGCGTAATTCACCCCTCCACTTT. Amino acids: CSASAPAGRNSPLHF.